The 18 T cell receptor beta chains given below trace back to one sample, sequenced in a study of T-cell memory formation after mild COVID-19. MiXCR, applied by TCRdb to the 5' RACE reads, yields one record per CDR3 protein. The repertoire has about 450,000 distinct CDR3 sequences, less than 25% of them found once; the top ten carry around 13%. The sample taken for sequencing was PBMCs or a T cell subset sorted from them (not recorded which). Every receptor here comes from an adult woman who had mild COVID-19 (a few samples of this study predate the infection). Cell type and time point are not known.

In this sample, this clonotype turned up a few times. The chain joins TRBV5-5 to TRBJ2-7; D uncertain. CDR3 length equals 13 residues. V lost 3 bases and J lost 2, with 9 bases in between. From germline, CDR1 is SGHKS and CDR2 YYEKEE (reference sequence). Here the CDR3 DNA reads TGTGCCAGCAGCTCTCCTCCTCCCTACGAGCAGTACTTC. Amino acids: CASSSPPPYEQYF.

This clonotype has just a few counts. The rearrangement uses TRBV5-1 and TRBJ2-7; a possible D gene is TRBD1 (6 bases). V dropped 0 bases and J dropped 13 bases, with 20 bases sitting between them. Germline CDR1 SGHRS, CDR2 YFSETQ. The CDR3 is 14 residues long. The CDR3 DNA sequence: TGCGCCAGCAGCTTGGCCCCGGCAGGGGATCGTGTTTACTTC. This encodes CASSLAPAGDRVYF.

The rearrangement joins TRBV9 to TRBJ2-2; 10 bases align to TRBD1. Germline V gene lookup returns CDR1 SGDLS and CDR2 YYNGEE. The CDR3 consists of 15 residues. With V trimmed by 4 bases and J by 6 bases, 6 bases remained unmatched. In DNA, the CDR3 is TGTGCCAGCAGCCACGGGGACAGGGGATCCGGGGAGCTGTTTTTT. Protein sequence: CASSHGDRGSGELFF.

The sample holds a few counts of this clonotype. The chain couples TRBV3-1 to TRBJ2-1, with D hard to call. Per the germline V gene, CDR1 is LGHDT and CDR2 is YNNKEL (reference sequence). With 2 bases removed from V and 4 bases from J, the gap between germline ends came to 12 bases. The CDR3 length is 15 residues. The CDR3 sequence: CASSQSSAEYNEQFF. DNA for the CDR3: TGTGCCAGCAGCCAATCCTCGGCGGAATACAATGAGCAGTTCTTC.

This clonotype was found a few times. V usage is TRBV20-1 and J usage is TRBJ2-3; unclear D gene. The ends were cut back, 4 bases at V and 6 bases at J, with 11 bases in the middle. The CDR3 contains 12 residues. Germline CDR1 is DFQATT and CDR2 is SNEGSKA (reference sequence). DNA for the CDR3: TGCAGTGCTAAGCCTCCTCCCGATACGCAGTATTTT. It translates to CSAKPPPDTQYF.

V usage is TRBV5-1 and J usage is TRBJ1-1; 9 bases are a match to TRBD1. With 4 bases clipped from V and 4 bases from J, the junction kept 8 bases outside the gene matches. This CDR3 is 15 amino acids long. Germline CDR1 reads SGHRS; CDR2 reads YFSETQ. The CDR3 protein is CASSLLAGQGTEAFF. For the CDR3, the DNA is TGCGCCAGCAGCCTTCTTGCGGGACAGGGCACTGAAGCTTTCTTT.

This chain uses TRBV19 with TRBJ2-5, with TRBD1 matching 9 bases. CDR1 and CDR2 from the germline V gene are LNHDA and SQIVND (reference sequence). V shed 3 bases and J 1 base; nucleotides not matched to a gene: 9. CDR3 length: 17 residues. In DNA, the CDR3 is TGTGCCAGTAGTATCTACTGGGGACAGGGTAGCCAAGAGACCCAGTACTTC. Protein: CASSIYWGQGSQETQYF.

The gene calls are TRBV20-1 and TRBJ2-5; maybe TRBD1 (6 bases). From germline, CDR1 is DFQATT and CDR2 SNEGSKA (reference sequence). V lost 6 bases and J lost 5, with 16 bases in between. The CDR3 has 13 residues. CDR3 nucleotide sequence: TGCAGTGCCCAGGACAGTCCTCGGGAGACCCAGTACTTC. Translating it yields CSAQDSPRETQYF.

The chain joins TRBV29-1 to TRBJ1-1, with unresolved D. The germline V gene encodes CDR1 SQVTM and CDR2 ANQGSEA. The CDR3 has 11 residues. V lost 3 bases to trimming and J lost 3 bases, with 5 bases between them. The CDR3 region is CSVDGDTEAFF. The CDR3 DNA is TGCAGCGTTGATGGGGACACTGAAGCTTTCTTT.

This clonotype came up a few times. The chain couples TRBV25-1 to TRBJ2-2; D is unresolved. This CDR3 region has 14 residues. Trimming removed 1 base at V and 3 bases at J, with 6 bases between. CDR1 is MGHDK and CDR2 is SYGVNS in the germline V gene. The CDR3 loop reads CASSELGDTGELFF. Here the CDR3 DNA reads TGTGCCAGCAGTGAATTAGGAGACACCGGGGAGCTGTTTTTT.

As regards this clonotype: The junction departs from germline at one end; a sequencing error may be responsible. The chain recombines TRBV12-3 or TRBV12-4 with TRBJ2-6, with D unresolved. This CDR3 contains 16 residues. The CDR3 is CASSLARDSRANVLTF. In nucleotides, the CDR3 is TGTGCCAGCAGTTTAGCGCGTGACTCTCGGGCCAACGTCCTGACTTTC.

The chain joins TRBV6-1 to TRBJ1-5, with 7 positions matching TRBD1. Trimming removed 4 bases from V and 1 base from J; junction bases left unmatched: 16. CDR1 and CDR2 (germline): MNHNS, SASEGT. The CDR3 covers 19 residues. Here the CDR3 reads CASSANRGEGARSNQPQHF. The DNA for the CDR3 is TGTGCCAGCAGTGCCAACCGAGGGGAGGGGGCGCGAAGCAATCAGCCCCAGCATTTT.

This clonotype appeared a few times. The V gene is TRBV7-2, the J gene TRBJ2-7; tentatively, D is TRBD2 (5 bases). Trimming left V 5 bases short and J 2 bases short, with 13 bases between. Germline CDR1 SGHTA, CDR2 FQGNSA. The CDR3 sequence is 14 residues long. CDR3 in DNA: TGTGCCAGCAGCGCCGGATCGGGAACCTACGAGCAGTACTTC. This gives the protein CASSAGSGTYEQYF. The variable domain in full, with the rest retrieved from reference TRBV7-2 and TRBJ2-7, is GAGVSQSPSNKVTEKGKDVELRCDPISGHTALYWYRQSLGQGLEFLIYFQGNSAPDKSGLPSDRFSAERTGGSVSTLTIQRTQQEDSAVYLCASSAGSGTYEQYFGPGTRLTVT.

This clonotype was detected a few times. The rearrangement joins TRBV12-3 or TRBV12-4 to TRBJ2-5; possibly TRBD1 or TRBD2 for D (5 bases each). Deletions cut 2 bases from V and 1 base from J, with 14 bases between. This CDR3 is 16 amino acids long. CDR3 coding DNA: TGTGCCAGCAGTTTAATGAGGGGTCCCCCCCAAGAGACCCAGTACTTC. It encodes CASSLMRGPPQETQYF.

The chain has TRBV4-3 and TRBJ2-2; D not resolved. V shed 0 bases and J shed 6 bases, with 8 bases lying between them. The CDR3 is 14 amino acids. Germline assignment: CDR1 LGHNA and CDR2 YSLEER. The CDR3 reads CASSQDFGSGELFF. The CDR3 DNA sequence: TGCGCCAGCAGCCAAGATTTTGGGTCCGGGGAGCTGTTTTTT.

The chain links TRBV3-1 to TRBJ2-6; a weak D match, TRBD2 (5 bases). V was trimmed by 4 bases and J by 0 bases, leaving 10 bases between them. There are 16 residues in the CDR3. Germline loops: CDR1 LGHDT, CDR2 YNNKEL (reference sequence). The CDR3 here is CASSPSGNSGANVLTF. CDR3 nucleotides: TGTGCCAGCAGCCCCTCGGGGAACTCTGGGGCCAACGTCCTGACTTTC.

This clonotype showed up just a few times. The chain is built from TRBV2 and TRBJ2-1; 12 bases are a match to TRBD2. The CDR3 consists of 13 residues. V was clipped by 7 bases and J by 7 bases; unmatched bases: 2. Germline V lookup: CDR1 SNHLY, CDR2 FYNNEI. CDR3 sequence (DNA): TGTGCCAGCACCGGACTAGCGGGGAATGAGCAGTTCTTC. It yields the protein CASTGLAGNEQFF.

The chain carries TRBV9 and TRBJ2-5; TRBD2 matches at 11 bases. With V trimmed by 4 bases and J by 2 bases, 10 bases remained unmatched. The CDR3 is 17 amino acids. Germline V gene data show CDR1 as SGDLS and CDR2 as YYNGEE. The CDR3 protein is CASSSRFLAGGQETQYF. The CDR3 nucleotides are TGTGCCAGCAGCTCGAGATTTCTAGCGGGGGGACAAGAGACCCAGTACTTC.